The 30 T cell receptor beta chains in this list originate from one sample, sequenced in a study of blood T cell repertoires in COVID-19. The data were produced by immunoSEQ multiplex PCR, yet TCRdb's version contains in-frame clones alone and is incomplete. The sample records hundreds of thousands of clones, around 85% being singletons. The sample consisted of PBMCs or T cells enriched from blood (not recorded which). The receptors come from a woman between 45 and 60 years old who had recovered from COVID-19.

The chain has TRBV6-2 or TRBV6-3 and TRBJ1-5, with 7 bases fitting TRBD1. The CDR3 extends over 15 amino acids. V lost 5 bases, J lost 2 bases, and 6 bases stayed unmatched. Germline V gene lookup returns CDR1 MNHEY and CDR2 SVGEGT. The CDR3 DNA is TGTGCCAGCAGTCGAGGGGGCCGGGGCAATCAGCCCCAGCATTTT. This gives the protein CASSRGGRGNQPQHF.

The rearrangement links TRBV5-1 to TRBJ2-1; D may be TRBD2 (6 bases). CDR1 is SGHRS and CDR2 is YFSETQ in the germline V gene. The ends were cut back, 3 bases at V and 4 bases at J, with 8 bases in the middle. The length of the CDR3 is 13 residues. The CDR3 sequence: CASSWDSYNEQFF. The CDR3 coding sequence is TGCGCCAGCAGCTGGGACTCGTACAATGAGCAGTTCTTC.

The V and J genes are TRBV12-3 or TRBV12-4 and TRBJ2-1; tentatively, D is TRBD2 (5 bases). The germline V and J ends were trimmed by 1 base and 10 bases, with 11 bases remaining between them. This CDR3 is 13 amino acids long. As DNA, the CDR3 is TGTGCCAGCAGTTTAGGGGTTCCGGGGGAGCAGTTCTTC. Translated, it gives CASSLGVPGEQFF.

The table lists this clone with a count of one. The V gene is TRBV18, the J gene TRBJ1-6; D uncertain. V shed 6 bases and J shed 5 bases, with 8 bases lying between them. Germline V gene data show CDR1 as KGHSH and CDR2 as LQKENI. The length of the CDR3 is 13 residues. The CDR3 sequence: CASSGTHNSPLHF. The CDR3 DNA follows: TGTGCCAGCTCCGGTACTCATAATTCACCCCTCCACTTT.

The CDR3 sequence: CASSLYGSGTKYEQYF. In nucleotides, the CDR3 is TGTGCCAGCAGTTTATATGGGTCAGGGACAAAGTACGAGCAGTACTTC. The rearrangement uses TRBV28 and TRBJ2-7, with a possible D match to TRBD1 (6 bases). V shed 1 base and J shed 4 bases, with 17 bases lying between them. CDR3 size: 16 residues. Germline CDR1 is MDHEN and CDR2 is SYDVKM.

Notes on this clone: Other nucleotide sequences from this sample produce the same CDR3. J is TRBJ2-2 and V is TRBV9; 7 bases fit TRBD1. CDR1 is SGDLS, CDR2 YYNGEE, per germline. The CDR3 extends over 16 amino acids. The V segment lost 4 bases and the J segment 2 bases; nucleotides outside the gene matches: 8. The CDR3 loop is CASSTRTGGNTGELFF. DNA for the CDR3: TGTGCCAGCAGCACACGGACAGGAGGCAACACCGGGGAGCTGTTTTTT.

This clone was seen more than once but under ten times. V is TRBV7-8 and J is TRBJ1-5; a weak D match, TRBD1 (5 bases). Germline CDR1 reads SGHVS; CDR2 reads FQNEAQ. The CDR3 runs 15 residues. The germline V and J ends were trimmed by 2 bases and 3 bases, with 11 bases remaining between them. DNA of the CDR3: TGTGCCAGCAGCTTAACCCAGGGATTCAATCAGCCCCAGCATTTT. Protein sequence: CASSLTQGFNQPQHF. Full variable domain (remainder filled in from reference TRBV7-8 and TRBJ1-5): GAGVSQSPRYKVAKRGQDVALRCDPISGHVSLFWYQQALGQGPEFLTYFQNEAQLDKSGLPSDRFFAERPEGSVSTLKIQRTQQEDSAVYLCASSLTQGFNQPQHFGDGTRLSIL.

The J gene is TRBJ1-1, the V gene TRBV29-1; no definite D call. Germline CDR1 and CDR2: SQVTM and ANQGSEA. V was trimmed by 5 bases and J by 3 bases, leaving 10 bases between them. The CDR3 totals 12 residues. This CDR3 reads CSVSLFDTEAFF. The CDR3 coding sequence is TGCAGCGTTTCCCTTTTCGACACTGAAGCTTTCTTT.

J is TRBJ1-4 and V is TRBV5-1; weak D call: TRBD1 (5 bases). The CDR3 is made up of 14 amino acids. Germline lookup yields CDR1 SGHRS and CDR2 YFSETQ. The V and J ends lost 2 bases and 0 bases respectively, with 5 bases between them. The CDR3 loop is CASSFRATNEKLFF. CDR3 nucleotide sequence: TGCGCCAGCAGCTTCAGGGCAACTAATGAAAAACTGTTTTTT. The full variable domain, completed using reference TRBV5-1 and TRBJ1-4, is KAGVTQTPRYLIKTRGQQVTLSCSPISGHRSVSWYQQTPGQGLQFLFEYFSETQRNKGNFPGRFSGRQFSNSRSEMNVSTLELGDSALYLCASSFRATNEKLFFGSGTQLSVL.

The chain is built from TRBV6-5 and TRBJ1-2; 9 nucleotides align to TRBD1. This CDR3 spans 14 amino acids. The V segment lost 6 bases and the J segment 7 bases; nucleotides outside the gene matches: 9. Germline values: CDR1 MNHEY, CDR2 SVGAGI. As DNA, the CDR3 is TGTGCCAGCAGAGGGGACAGGGTGATGGGTGGCTACACCTTC. Amino acids: CASRGDRVMGGYTF.

The V call is TRBV10-3, the J call TRBJ1-2; D call uncertain. The length of the CDR3 is 13 residues. V was pared by 4 bases and J by 2 bases, with 8 bases between. Germline lookup yields CDR1 ENHRY and CDR2 SYGVKD. CDR3 residues: CAISGVNNYGYTF. The DNA for the CDR3 is TGTGCCATCAGTGGAGTTAACAACTATGGCTACACCTTC.

J is TRBJ2-5 and V is TRBV7-2; D is perhaps TRBD2 (6 bases). Deletions cut 4 bases from V and 3 bases from J, with 9 bases between. Germline assignment: CDR1 SGHTA and CDR2 FQGNSA. The CDR3 is 13 amino acids. In nucleotides, the CDR3 is TGTGCCAGCAGCTGGACTATAGAAGAGACCCAGTACTTC. Its protein is CASSWTIEETQYF.

The table lists this clone with a count of one. The chain is built from TRBV19 and TRBJ2-2; 10 bases are shared with TRBD2. Germline V lookup: CDR1 LNHDA, CDR2 SQIVND (reference sequence). The V segment lost 3 bases and the J segment 7 bases; nucleotides outside the gene matches: 8. The CDR3 spans 16 residues. CDR3 sequence (DNA): TGTGCCAGTAGTATCCCTAGCGGGAGCGTGGACGGGGAGCTGTTTTTT. This codes for CASSIPSGSVDGELFF.

This chain links TRBV7-3 with TRBJ2-7, with 9 bases matching TRBD1. Germline trimming cut 3 bases from V and 12 bases from J; bases unmatched to any gene: 9. CDR1 and CDR2 from the germline V gene are SGHTA and FQGTGA. The CDR3 runs 13 residues. The CDR3 protein is CASSFGGDRDMYF. Written as DNA, the CDR3 is TGTGCCAGCAGCTTCGGAGGGGACAGGGACATGTACTTC.

The V call is TRBV5-4, the J call TRBJ2-5, with 11 bases lining up with TRBD2. The germline V gene has CDR1 SGHNT and CDR2 YYREEE (reference sequence). V gave up 4 bases and J gave up 5 bases; unmatched junction bases: 7. This CDR3 region has 15 residues. CDR3 in amino acids: CASSSGLAGQETQYF. CDR3 sequence (DNA): TGTGCCAGCAGCAGCGGACTAGCGGGCCAGGAGACCCAGTACTTC. The full variable domain, its missing parts supplied by reference TRBV5-4 and TRBJ2-5, is ETGVTQSPTHLIKTRGQQVTLRCSSQSGHNTVSWYQQALGQGPQFIFQYYREEENGRGNFPPRFSGLQFPNYSSELNVNALELDDSALYLCASSSGLAGQETQYFGPGTRLLVL.

The J gene is TRBJ2-3, the V gene TRBV30, with D hard to call. Trimming pared 5 bases from V and 2 bases from J, leaving 8 bases between. The V gene's germline CDR1 is GTSNPN and CDR2 SVGIG (reference sequence). The CDR3 has 12 residues. The CDR3 sequence is CAWGEDTDTQYF. The CDR3 DNA reads TGTGCCTGGGGTGAGGACACAGATACGCAGTATTTT.

This sequence joins TRBV27 and TRBJ1-6; D is ambiguous. Germline CDR1 is MNHEY and CDR2 is SMNVEV (reference sequence). This CDR3 region has 12 residues. The V end was cut by 0 bases, the J end by 9 bases, with 3 bases between. CDR3 sequence reads: CASSLSSSPLHF. The DNA of the CDR3 is TGTGCCAGCAGTTTATCGAGTTCACCCCTCCACTTT.

With respect to this clone: Other DNA variants within this sample encode the same CDR3. CDR3 nucleotides: TGTGCCAGCAGCTTAGAAGCGGGATATTACAATGAGCAGTTCTTC. Translated, it gives CASSLEAGYYNEQFF. V usage is TRBV7-2 and J usage is TRBJ2-1; TRBD2 matches 7 bases. This CDR3 has 15 amino acids. The germline V gene has CDR1 SGHTA and CDR2 FQGNSA. The J segment lost 4 bases and the V segment lost 1 base, leaving 4 bases of the junction unmatched.

The chain combines TRBV2 with TRBJ1-3; 8 bases align to TRBD1. Germline loops: CDR1 SNHLY, CDR2 FYNNEI. The V segment lost 6 bases and the J segment 2 bases; nucleotides outside the gene matches: 3. The CDR3 consists of 14 residues. The CDR3 reads CASRDRAPGNTIYF. The CDR3 DNA follows: TGTGCCAGCAGGGACAGGGCTCCTGGAAACACCATATATTTT.

The chain joins TRBV7-9 to TRBJ1-2, with a possible D match to TRBD1 (5 bases). CDR1 and CDR2 (germline): SEHNR, FQNEAQ (reference sequence). The CDR3 runs to 14 residues. V lost 5 bases and J 3 bases, leaving 13 bases between the germline ends. CDR3 sequence: CASSAPGKDYGYTF. The DNA of the CDR3 is TGTGCCAGCAGCGCCCCAGGGAAAGACTATGGCTACACCTTC.

This chain uses TRBV9 with TRBJ2-7, with TRBD2 matching 9 bases. The V gene end was trimmed by 1 base and the J gene end by 6 bases; junction bases not matched to a gene: 5. This CDR3 has 14 residues. Germline values: CDR1 SGDLS, CDR2 YYNGEE. The CDR3 here is CASSVSSGRSEQYF. The CDR3 DNA is TGTGCCAGCAGCGTAAGTAGCGGGAGAAGCGAGCAGTACTTC.

V is TRBV6-5 and J is TRBJ1-2, with 9 bases identical to TRBD1. After removal of 0 bases from V and 4 bases from J, the junction contained 3 bases not matched to a gene. In germline, CDR1 is MNHEY, CDR2 SVGAGI. CDR3 length: 15 amino acids. The CDR3 nucleotides read TGTGCCAGCAGTTACTCCCGGGACAGGGCCTATGGCTACACCTTC. Its protein is CASSYSRDRAYGYTF.

The J gene is TRBJ1-5, the V gene TRBV28; D is undetermined. Germline values: CDR1 MDHEN, CDR2 SYDVKM. This CDR3 comprises 14 residues. The ends were cut back, 5 bases at V and 0 bases at J, with 8 bases in the middle. The CDR3 region is CASSQFYSNQPQHF. The CDR3, as DNA: TGTGCCAGCAGTCAGTTTTATAGCAATCAGCCCCAGCATTTT.

The chain recombines TRBV7-2 with TRBJ1-5, with 11 nucleotides matching TRBD1. V lost 5 bases and J lost 1; bases outside the gene matches: 7. Per germline, CDR1 SGHTA and CDR2 FQGNSA. The CDR3 totals 17 residues. CDR3 in amino acids: CASSPSRDRGSNQPQHF. The CDR3 DNA reads as TGTGCCAGCAGCCCCAGCCGGGACAGGGGGAGCAATCAGCCCCAGCATTTT.

The chain recombines TRBV4-1 with TRBJ2-1; 12 bases map to TRBD2. Germline CDR1 reads MGHRA; CDR2 reads YSYEKL. This CDR3 has 16 residues. V lost 1 base and J lost 4; bases outside the gene matches: 2. CDR3 sequence reads: CASSQVTSGGYNEQFF. In nucleotides, the CDR3 is TGCGCCAGCAGCCAAGTTACTAGCGGGGGGTACAATGAGCAGTTCTTC.

The gene calls are TRBV28 and TRBJ1-6; possibly TRBD1 for D (6 bases). This CDR3 has 16 residues. Trimming stripped 0 bases from V and 6 bases from J, with 12 bases between. Germline V gene sequence: CDR1 MDHEN, CDR2 SYDVKM. CDR3 loop: CASSLWGRGFNSPLHF. CDR3 in DNA: TGTGCCAGCAGTTTATGGGGAAGGGGGTTTAATTCACCCCTCCACTTT.

This chain uses TRBV5-1 with TRBJ2-7; 7 bases agree with TRBD2. This CDR3 region has 16 residues. Germline CDR1 SGHRS, CDR2 YFSETQ. Unmatched junction bases numbered 13, after V lost 4 bases and J lost 3 bases. The CDR3 reads CASSLEEAGEGYEQYF. In nucleotides, the CDR3 is TGCGCCAGCAGCCTTGAGGAGGCGGGGGAGGGCTACGAGCAGTACTTC.

The chain employs TRBV6-2 or TRBV6-3 and TRBJ1-5, with unresolved D. This CDR3 spans 15 amino acids. The germline V gene has CDR1 MNHEY and CDR2 SVGEGT. The germline V and J ends were trimmed by 5 bases and 0 bases, with 11 bases remaining between them. The CDR3 region has the DNA TGTGCCAGCAGTGCCGGTTTTTCTAGCAATCAGCCCCAGCATTTT. Its protein is CASSAGFSSNQPQHF.

This clone showed up just once. V and J are TRBV11-2 and TRBJ1-1; possibly TRBD1 for D (5 bases). The CDR3 loop spans 14 amino acids. Trimming shortened V by 4 bases and J by 5 bases, and 14 bases separated the two germline ends. Germline assignment: CDR1 SGHAT and CDR2 FQNNGV. As DNA, the CDR3 is TGTGCCAGCAGCTCGACCCGGGAGGGGACTGAAGCTTTCTTT. Protein product: CASSSTREGTEAFF.

Only a few counts were recorded for this clone. The genes are TRBV11-1 and TRBJ2-2; D is unclear. The CDR3 covers 12 residues. Per the germline V gene, CDR1 is SGHAT and CDR2 is FQDESV (reference sequence). V dropped 6 bases and J dropped 3 bases, with 5 bases sitting between them. The CDR3 is CASSLYTGELFF. CDR3 bases: TGTGCCAGCAGTCTCTACACCGGGGAGCTGTTTTTT.